A single sample is the source of the 9 T cell receptor beta chains below, sequenced in a study of CD8 T cells in Susac syndrome. With random hexamers, reverse transcription was performed on roughly 0.5 to 1 ug of RNA. Via MiXCR, TCRdb re-called the immunoSEQ multiplex PCR reads, giving one row per CDR3 protein. The sample yields 75,000 to 95,000 distinct CDR3 sequences, roughly 94% seen once. The sample was CD8+ T cells from PBMCs. These TCRs come from a human donor with Susac syndrome.

The chain links TRBV18 to TRBJ1-5; D ambiguous. Trimming took 3 bases from V and 0 from J, leaving 6 bases between them. The CDR3 runs 14 residues. Germline V gene data show CDR1 as KGHSH and CDR2 as LQKENI. CDR3 residues: CASSPVGSNQPQHF. CDR3 nucleotides: TGTGCCAGCTCACCGGTGGGTAGCAATCAGCCCCAGCATTTT.

V usage is TRBV5-1 and J usage is TRBJ1-1; a possible D gene is TRBD1 (5 bases). Germline CDR1 is SGHRS and CDR2 is YFSETQ. CDR3 length equals 15 residues. Trimming took off 2 bases at V and 0 bases at J, with 11 bases between the two ends. The CDR3 DNA follows: TGCGCCAGCAGCTTTACAGCGGACATGAACACTGAAGCTTTCTTT. It translates to CASSFTADMNTEAFF.

The J gene is TRBJ2-1, the V gene TRBV5-4, with D possibly being TRBD1 or TRBD2 (6 bases each). Germline V gives CDR1 SGHNT, CDR2 YYREEE (reference sequence). The ends were cut back, 4 bases at V and 7 bases at J, with 18 bases in the middle. The CDR3 is 15 amino acids. The CDR3 is CASSPVGGQGNEQFF. The CDR3 region has the DNA TGTGCCAGCAGCCCGGTCGGGGGCCAAGGGAATGAGCAGTTCTTC.

The J gene is TRBJ2-5, the V gene TRBV9; the D is unclear. V was pared by 4 bases and J by 5 bases, with 18 bases between. Per the germline V gene, CDR1 is SGDLS and CDR2 is YYNGEE. The CDR3 extends over 15 amino acids. CDR3 in amino acids: CASSPLELPLETQYF. The CDR3 region has the DNA TGTGCCAGCAGCCCCCTAGAGCTACCACTGGAGACCCAGTACTTC.

The V call is TRBV10-3, the J call TRBJ2-5; TRBD2 might be the D (6 bases). The V end lost 6 bases, the J end lost 3 bases, and 14 bases lay between the germline ends. Germline CDR1 ENHRY, CDR2 SYGVKD. This CDR3 comprises 14 residues. The CDR3 reads CAIRRDDIEETQYF. CDR3 nucleotide sequence: TGTGCCATCAGGCGGGACGATATAGAAGAGACCCAGTACTTC.

The rearrangement uses TRBV30 and TRBJ1-2; TRBD1 matches 8 bases. The CDR3 runs to 14 residues. With V trimmed by 8 bases and J by 2 bases, 10 bases remained unmatched. Germline CDR1 GTSNPN, CDR2 SVGIG (reference sequence). As DNA, the CDR3 is TGTGCCCTCCTGAACAGGGGGAGAAACTATGGCTACACCTTC. It is translated as CALLNRGRNYGYTF.

This clonotype was recorded only once. The genes are TRBV20-1 and TRBJ2-3; 11 bases map to TRBD2. V dropped 5 bases and J dropped 3; count of bases not matched to a gene: 16. The CDR3 has 18 amino acids. In germline, CDR1 is DFQATT, CDR2 SNEGSKA (reference sequence). The DNA for the CDR3 is TGCAGTGCTCCCTCCGGGACTAGCGGAGGGACTCCAACAGATACGCAGTATTTT. This codes for CSAPSGTSGGTPTDTQYF.

This chain joins TRBV7-9 and TRBJ2-1, with TRBD2 identical over 7 bases. This CDR3 is 14 amino acids long. The germline V gene has CDR1 SEHNR and CDR2 FQNEAQ (reference sequence). After removal of 5 bases from V and 9 bases from J, the junction contained 10 bases not matched to a gene. The CDR3: CASSHRDYITEQFF. The DNA for the CDR3 is TGTGCCAGCAGCCACCGGGACTATATAACTGAGCAGTTCTTC.

This clonotype appeared once. The chain is built from TRBV29-1 and TRBJ2-1; possible D gene TRBD2, 5 bases. V lost 5 bases and J 7 bases, leaving 9 bases between the germline ends. Germline CDR1 reads SQVTM; CDR2 reads ANQGSEA. The CDR3 consists of 11 residues. CDR3 loop: CSVLRANEQFF. In DNA, the CDR3 is TGCAGCGTTCTGCGGGCGAATGAGCAGTTCTTC.